This T cell receptor (beta chain) appears in the sequencing data of a study of T cell responses to AZD1222 COVID-19 vaccine. Findings and limits, study-wide: Nearly half of spike-specific TCRs reportedly go after variant regions that carry no mutations. The donors showed a predominance of white British ancestry and of females, with possible underestimation of clonal diversity. Repertoire sampling happened only post peak T cell response. Just a handful of people given AZD1222 tested seropositive at baseline.

With V trimmed by 3 bases and J by 4 bases, 1 base remained unmatched. The CDR3 has 13 residues. Germline V gene sequence: CDR1 LGHNA, CDR2 YSLEER. As for this clone: What it binds is unknown.

Clones were read by immunoSEQ multiplex PCR, and TCRdb kept only the in-frame ones, dropping some. The sample consists of about 140,000 clones, about 92% of them appearing once. The TCR was taken from an adult in good health. Sequences were derived from peripheral blood, sampled on day 0 of AZD1222 vaccination. The chain joins TRBV4-3 to TRBJ1-1; 8 bases are shared with TRBD1. The CDR3 loop reads CASSQTGATEAFF. The CDR3 coding sequence is TGCGCCAGCAGCCAGACAGGGGCCACTGAAGCTTTCTTT.